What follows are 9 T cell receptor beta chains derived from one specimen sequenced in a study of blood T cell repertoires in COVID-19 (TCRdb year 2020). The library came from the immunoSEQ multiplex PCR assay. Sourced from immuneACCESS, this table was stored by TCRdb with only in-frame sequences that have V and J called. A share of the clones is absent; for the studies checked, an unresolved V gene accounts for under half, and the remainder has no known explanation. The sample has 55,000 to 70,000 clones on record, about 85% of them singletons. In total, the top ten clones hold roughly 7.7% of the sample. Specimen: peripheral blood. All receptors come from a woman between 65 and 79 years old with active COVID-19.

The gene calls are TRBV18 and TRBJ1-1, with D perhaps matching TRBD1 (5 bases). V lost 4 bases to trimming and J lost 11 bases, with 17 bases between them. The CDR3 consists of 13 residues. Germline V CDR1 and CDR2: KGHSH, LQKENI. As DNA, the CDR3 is TGTGCCAGCTCACTAACTGGACGGGGGGAGGCTTTCTTT. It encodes CASSLTGRGEAFF.

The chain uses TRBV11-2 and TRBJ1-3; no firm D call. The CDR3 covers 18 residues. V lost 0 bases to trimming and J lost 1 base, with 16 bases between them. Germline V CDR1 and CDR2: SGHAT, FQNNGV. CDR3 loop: CASSLDLVSGRSGNTIYF. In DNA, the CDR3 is TGTGCCAGCAGCTTAGATCTTGTGAGCGGGAGGTCTGGAAACACCATATATTTT.

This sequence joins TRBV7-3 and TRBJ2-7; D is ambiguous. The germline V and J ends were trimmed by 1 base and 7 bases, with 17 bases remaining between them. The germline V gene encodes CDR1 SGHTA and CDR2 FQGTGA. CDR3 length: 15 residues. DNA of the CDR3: TGTGCCAGCAGCTTAAACCCCTCCCCACTACATGAGCAGTACTTC. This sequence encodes CASSLNPSPLHEQYF.

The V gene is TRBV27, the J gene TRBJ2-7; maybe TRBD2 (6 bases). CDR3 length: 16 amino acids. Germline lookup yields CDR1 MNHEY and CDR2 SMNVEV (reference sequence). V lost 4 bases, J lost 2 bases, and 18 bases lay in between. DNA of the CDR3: TGTGCCAGCAGTTCTTCCCCGGGGCGGGGAGCCTACGAGCAGTACTTC. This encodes CASSSSPGRGAYEQYF.

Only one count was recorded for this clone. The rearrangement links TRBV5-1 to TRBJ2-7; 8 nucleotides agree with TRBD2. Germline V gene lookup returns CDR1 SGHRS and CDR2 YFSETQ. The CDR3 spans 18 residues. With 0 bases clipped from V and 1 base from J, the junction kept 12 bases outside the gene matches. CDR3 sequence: CASSLVAGLADISYEQYF. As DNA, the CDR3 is TGCGCCAGCAGCTTGGTCGCAGGACTAGCAGATATTTCCTACGAGCAGTACTTC. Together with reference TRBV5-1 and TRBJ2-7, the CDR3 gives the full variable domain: KAGVTQTPRYLIKTRGQQVTLSCSPISGHRSVSWYQQTPGQGLQFLFEYFSETQRNKGNFPGRFSGRQFSNSRSEMNVSTLELGDSALYLCASSLVAGLADISYEQYFGPGTRLTVT.

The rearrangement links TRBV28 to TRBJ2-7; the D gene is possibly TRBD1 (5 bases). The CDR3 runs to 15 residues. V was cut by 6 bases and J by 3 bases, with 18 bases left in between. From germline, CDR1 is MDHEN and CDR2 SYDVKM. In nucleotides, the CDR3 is TGTGCCAGCAGATCCAGGGTCAAGGGTCTCTACGAGCAGTACTTC. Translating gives CASRSRVKGLYEQYF.

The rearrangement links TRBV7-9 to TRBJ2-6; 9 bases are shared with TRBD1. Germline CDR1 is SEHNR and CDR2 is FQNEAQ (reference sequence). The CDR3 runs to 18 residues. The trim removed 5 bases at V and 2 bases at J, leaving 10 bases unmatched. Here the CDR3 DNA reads TGTGCCAGCAGCCAACGGGGGGACAGGGTTCCTGGGGCCAACGTCCTGACTTTC. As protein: CASSQRGDRVPGANVLTF. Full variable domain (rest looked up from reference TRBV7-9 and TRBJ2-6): DTGVSQNPRHKITKRGQNVTFRCDPISEHNRLYWYRQTLGQGPEFLTYFQNEAQLEKSRLLSDRFSAERPKGSFSTLEIQRTEQGDSAMYLCASSQRGDRVPGANVLTFGAGSRLTVL.

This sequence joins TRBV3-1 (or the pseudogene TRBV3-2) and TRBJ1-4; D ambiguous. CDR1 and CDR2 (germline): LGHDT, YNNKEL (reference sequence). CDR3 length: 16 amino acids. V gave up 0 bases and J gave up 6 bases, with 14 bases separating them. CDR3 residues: CASSQDPSVLDEKLFF. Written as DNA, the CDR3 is TGTGCCAGCAGCCAAGATCCATCAGTTTTGGATGAAAAACTGTTTTTT.

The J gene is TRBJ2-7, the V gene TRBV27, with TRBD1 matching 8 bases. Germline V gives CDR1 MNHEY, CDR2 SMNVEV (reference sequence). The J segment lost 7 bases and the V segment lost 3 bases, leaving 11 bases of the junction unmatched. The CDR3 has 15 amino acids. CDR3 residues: CASSFFSGQGREQYF. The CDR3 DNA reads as TGTGCCAGCAGTTTCTTTTCCGGACAGGGAAGGGAGCAGTACTTC.